Sequencing of this T cell receptor (beta chain) was carried out in a study of cytomegalovirus exposure and HLA in healthy donors. Turning to the study itself: In an earlier analysis, almost 120 million unique TCR beta sequences were found from some 170 million T cells. Early released data comprised about 90 million unique TCRs from HLA-typed donors.

In the PCR, 60 Vbeta and 13 Jbeta primers were used. Assay used: immunoSEQ multiplex PCR; TCRdb lists only in-frame clones, some missing. The specimen's table records roughly 80,000 clones. Whole-study results and caveats: A later analysis linked a missense variant in DCLRE1C to the trimming of TCR beta V and J genes. Relative to equally common others, HLA-associated TCR beta chains showed greater clonal expansion in a later analysis.

Germline V gene sequence: CDR1 LNHDA, CDR2 SQIVND (reference sequence). The junction had 6 bases not matched to a gene; V was cut back by 1 base and J by 6 bases. The CDR3 is 15 amino acids. Turning to this clone: Its specificity is unknown.

The receptor was isolated from a woman between 25 and 40 years old in good health and CMV-seronegative. V gene TRBV19 combines with J gene TRBJ2-1, with 7 bases identical to TRBD1. Sequencing input: PBMCs. The CDR3 spells CASSIGDRASNEQFF. CDR3 nucleotide sequence: TGTGCCAGTAGTATAGGCGACAGGGCGAGCAATGAGCAGTTCTTC.